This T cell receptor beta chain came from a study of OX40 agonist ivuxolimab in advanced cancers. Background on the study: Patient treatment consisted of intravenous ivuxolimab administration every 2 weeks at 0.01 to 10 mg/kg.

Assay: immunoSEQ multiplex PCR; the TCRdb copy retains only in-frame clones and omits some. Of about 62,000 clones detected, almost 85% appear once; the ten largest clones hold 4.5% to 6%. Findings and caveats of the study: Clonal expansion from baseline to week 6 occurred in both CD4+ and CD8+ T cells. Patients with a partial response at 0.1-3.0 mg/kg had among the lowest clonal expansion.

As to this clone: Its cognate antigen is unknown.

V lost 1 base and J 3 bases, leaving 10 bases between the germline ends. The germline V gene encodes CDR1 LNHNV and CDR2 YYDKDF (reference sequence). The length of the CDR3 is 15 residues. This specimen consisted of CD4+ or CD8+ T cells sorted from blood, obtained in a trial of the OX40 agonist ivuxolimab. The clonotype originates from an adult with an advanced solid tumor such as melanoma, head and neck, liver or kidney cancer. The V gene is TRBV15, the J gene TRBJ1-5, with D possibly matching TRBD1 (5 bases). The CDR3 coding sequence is TGTGCCACCAGCAGAGGCCGGGGGGACAATCAGCCCCAGCATTTT. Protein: CATSRGRGDNQPQHF.